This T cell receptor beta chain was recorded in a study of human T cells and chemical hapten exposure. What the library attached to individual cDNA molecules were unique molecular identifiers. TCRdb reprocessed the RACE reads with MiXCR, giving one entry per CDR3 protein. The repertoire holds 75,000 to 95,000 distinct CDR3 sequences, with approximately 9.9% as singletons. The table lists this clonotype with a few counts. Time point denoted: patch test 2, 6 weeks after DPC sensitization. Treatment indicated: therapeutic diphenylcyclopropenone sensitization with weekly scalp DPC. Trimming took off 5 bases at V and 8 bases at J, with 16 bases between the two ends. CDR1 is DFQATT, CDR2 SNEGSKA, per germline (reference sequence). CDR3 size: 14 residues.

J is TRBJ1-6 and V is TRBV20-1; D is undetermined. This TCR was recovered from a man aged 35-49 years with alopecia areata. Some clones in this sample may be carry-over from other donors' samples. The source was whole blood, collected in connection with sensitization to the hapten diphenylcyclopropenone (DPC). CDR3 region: CSALGGFGDSPLHF. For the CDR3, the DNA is TGCAGTGCTCTTGGAGGGTTCGGGGATTCACCCCTCCACTTT.